These 15 T cell receptor beta chains share one sample of origin, sequenced in a study of memory CD8 T cells in hepatitis C reinfection. Indicated time point: late/post reinfection, 12 to 24 weeks after detection. The sorted cells went straight to TCR sequencing with no prior in vitro expansion. TCRdb keeps only in-frame clones here, not all; method: immunoSEQ multiplex PCR. The sample lists about 46,000 clones, 75% to 90% occurring once. Material: naive CD8+ T cells sorted from blood. These receptors were obtained from a man between 18 and 29 years old with hepatitis C virus infection.

This chain uses TRBV11-2 with TRBJ2-5; the match to TRBD2 covers 15 bases. The J call may be incorrect, as the DNA end agrees better with TRBJ2-7. CDR1 and CDR2 (germline): SGHAT, FQNNGV. CDR3 length: 18 amino acids. The CDR3 protein is CASSPGTSGRISSYEQYF. The CDR3 region has the DNA TGTGCCAGCAGCCCCGGGACTAGCGGGAGGATCAGCTCCTACGAGCAGTACTTC.

The chain recombines TRBV9 with TRBJ2-6, with 8 bases aligning to TRBD1. The CDR3 contains 19 residues. Germline values: CDR1 SGDLS, CDR2 YYNGEE. After removal of 10 bases from V and 1 base from J, the junction contained 19 bases not matched to a gene. This chain's CDR3 is CADPLPTGEILSGANVLTF. CDR3 nucleotides: TGTGCCGACCCACTTCCGACAGGGGAAATTCTTTCTGGGGCCAACGTCCTGACTTTC.

The CDR3 here is CASSIPESNQPQHF. The DNA for the CDR3 is TGTGCCAGTAGTATACCGGAGAGCAATCAGCCCCAGCATTTT. The gene calls are TRBV19 and TRBJ1-5; D is uncertain. CDR1 and CDR2 from the germline V gene are LNHDA and SQIVND (reference sequence). This CDR3 is 14 amino acids long. V lost 2 bases, J lost 1 base, and 6 bases lay in between.

This chain uses TRBV19 with TRBJ1-5; TRBD1 matches 10 bases. This CDR3 has 14 amino acids. Trimming removed 7 bases from V and 6 bases from J; junction bases left unmatched: 6. Germline V gene data show CDR1 as LNHDA and CDR2 as SQIVND (reference sequence). As DNA, the CDR3 is TGTGCCAGTACCGGACAGGGGGGGACTCAGCCCCAGCATTTT. This encodes CASTGQGGTQPQHF.

The V call is TRBV6-6, the J call TRBJ2-7; TRBD1 aligns across 9 bases. This CDR3 is 15 amino acids long. With V trimmed by 6 bases and J by 4 bases, 10 bases remained unmatched. Germline lookup yields CDR1 MNHNY and CDR2 SVGAGI (reference sequence). The chain's CDR3 is CASSPRTGAPYEQYV. The CDR3 DNA reads as TGTGCCAGCAGCCCCCGGACAGGGGCCCCTTACGAGCAGTACGTC.

The CDR3 DNA follows: TGTGCCAGCAGCTTGGGAGGGGGATCTAATGAAAAACTGTTTTTT. This sequence encodes CASSLGGGSNEKLFF. This chain connects TRBV5-6 to TRBJ1-4, with D tentatively TRBD1 (6 bases). The length of the CDR3 is 15 residues. The germline CDR1 and CDR2 sequences are SGHDT and YYEEEE. V gave up 0 bases and J gave up 3 bases, with 9 bases separating them.

The V call is TRBV6-1, the J call TRBJ1-4, with 7 bases lining up with TRBD1. CDR3 length: 14 residues. J lost 7 bases, V lost 6 bases, and 8 bases had no gene match. The germline gives CDR1 MNHNS, CDR2 SASEGT. CDR3 protein: CASRDRTLGEKLFF. For the CDR3, the DNA is TGTGCCAGCAGGGACAGGACTTTGGGTGAAAAACTGTTTTTT.

The chain joins TRBV28 to TRBJ2-7; 9 bases are shared with TRBD2. The CDR3 is 17 amino acids. V trimming: 2 bases; J trimming: 4 bases; junction bases outside the gene matches: 12. Germline-derived CDR1 and CDR2 are MDHEN and SYDVKM. The CDR3 nucleotides are TGTGCCAGCAGTTTAACCATTATAGCGGGAGCGCGGTACGAGCAGTACTTC. This encodes CASSLTIIAGARYEQYF.

This chain connects TRBV7-2 to TRBJ1-5; tentative D call: TRBD1 (6 bases). V was clipped by 1 base and J by 1 base, with 14 bases between them. CDR3 length: 17 residues. The germline V gene has CDR1 SGHTA and CDR2 FQGNSA. CDR3 loop: CASSLVGGGESNQPQHF. In DNA form, the CDR3 reads TGTGCCAGCAGCTTAGTGGGGGGGGGCGAGAGCAATCAGCCCCAGCATTTT.

The chain carries TRBV28 and TRBJ2-5, with D possibly being TRBD1 (5 bases). The J call is uncertain, as TRBJ2-7 better fits the DNA end. The germline CDR1 and CDR2 sequences are MDHEN and SYDVKM. The CDR3 loop spans 14 amino acids. CDR3 coding DNA: TGTGCCAGCAGTTTATCGGACACCCCCTACGAGCAGTACTTC. Protein product: CASSLSDTPYEQYF.

This chain uses TRBV11-2 with TRBJ2-4; 10 positions agree with TRBD1. This CDR3 has 14 amino acids. J gave up 5 bases and V 7 bases, and 5 bases lay outside the gene matches. In germline, CDR1 is SGHAT, CDR2 FQNNGV. CDR3 DNA sequence: TGTGCCAGCAAACCCGGGACAGGGGAAAACATTCAGTACTTC. Its protein product is CASKPGTGENIQYF.

The chain uses TRBV7-2 and TRBJ2-3, with 8 bases aligning to TRBD1. This CDR3 has 15 residues. With V trimmed by 5 bases and J by 1 base, 5 bases remained unmatched. The germline gives CDR1 SGHTA, CDR2 FQGNSA. CDR3 DNA sequence: TGTGCCAGCAGCCCCGGGACAGGAGGCACAGATACGCAGTATTTT. Protein: CASSPGTGGTDTQYF.

The CDR3 region is CASSFGDRGLHEQFF. CDR3 nucleotide sequence: TGTGCCAGCAGTTTTGGGGACAGGGGGCTCCATGAGCAGTTCTTC. The rearrangement links TRBV28 to TRBJ2-1; TRBD1 matches at 12 bases. V lost 3 bases, J lost 8 bases, and 5 bases stayed unmatched. Looked up from germline, CDR1 is MDHEN and CDR2 is SYDVKM. The length of the CDR3 is 15 residues.

In nucleotides, the CDR3 is TGTGCCAGTAGTATCGACAGAGACTCCTACAATGAGCAGTTCTTC. Its translation is CASSIDRDSYNEQFF. This chain uses TRBV19 with TRBJ2-1, with TRBD1 as a possible D gene (5 bases). CDR3 length: 15 residues. The ends were cut back, 3 bases at V and 0 bases at J, with 9 bases in the middle. Germline-derived CDR1 and CDR2 are LNHDA and SQIVND (reference sequence).

The chain employs TRBV4-1 and TRBJ2-2, with 8 bases identical to TRBD2. CDR1 is MGHRA, CDR2 YSYEKL, per germline. CDR3 length: 16 amino acids. Germline trimming cut 1 base from V and 7 bases from J; bases unmatched to any gene: 8. This CDR3 reads CASSQAMTSENGELFF. Here the CDR3 DNA reads TGCGCCAGCAGCCAAGCCATGACTAGCGAGAACGGGGAGCTGTTTTTT.